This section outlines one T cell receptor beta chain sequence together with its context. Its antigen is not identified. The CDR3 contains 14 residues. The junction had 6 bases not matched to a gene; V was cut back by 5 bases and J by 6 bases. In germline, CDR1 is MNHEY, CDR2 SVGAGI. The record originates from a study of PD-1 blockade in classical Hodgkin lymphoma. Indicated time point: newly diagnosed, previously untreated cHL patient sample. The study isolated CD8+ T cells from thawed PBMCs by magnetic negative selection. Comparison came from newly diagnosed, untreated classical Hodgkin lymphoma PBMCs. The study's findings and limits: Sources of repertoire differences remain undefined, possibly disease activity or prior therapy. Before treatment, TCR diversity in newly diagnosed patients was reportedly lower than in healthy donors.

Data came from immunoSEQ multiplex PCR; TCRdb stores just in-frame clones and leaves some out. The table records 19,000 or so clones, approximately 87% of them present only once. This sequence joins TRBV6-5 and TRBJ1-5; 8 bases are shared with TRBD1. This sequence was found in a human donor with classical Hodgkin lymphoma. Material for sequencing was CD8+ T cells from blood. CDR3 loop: CASSRQGSPQPQHF. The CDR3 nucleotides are TGTGCCAGCAGTCGACAGGGGAGCCCTCAGCCCCAGCATTTT.